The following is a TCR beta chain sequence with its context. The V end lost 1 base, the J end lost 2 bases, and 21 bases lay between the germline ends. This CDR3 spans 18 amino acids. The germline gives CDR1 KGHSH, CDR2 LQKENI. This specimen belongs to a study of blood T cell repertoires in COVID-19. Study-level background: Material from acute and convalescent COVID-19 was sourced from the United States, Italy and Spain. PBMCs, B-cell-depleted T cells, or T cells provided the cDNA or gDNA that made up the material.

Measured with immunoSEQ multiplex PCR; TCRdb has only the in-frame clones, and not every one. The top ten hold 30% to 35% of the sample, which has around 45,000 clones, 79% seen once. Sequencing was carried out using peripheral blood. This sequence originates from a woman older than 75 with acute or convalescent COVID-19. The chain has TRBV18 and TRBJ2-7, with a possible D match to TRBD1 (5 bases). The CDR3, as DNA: TGTGCCAGCTCACCACAGGGGAATAGTGAGGTTGAGGCCTACGAGCAGTACTTC. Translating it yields CASSPQGNSEVEAYEQYF.